This T cell receptor beta chain came from a study of CD8 T cells in Susac syndrome. With random hexamers, reverse transcription was performed on roughly 0.45 to 1 ug of RNA. TCRdb itself ran the immunoSEQ multiplex PCR reads through MiXCR, one entry per CDR3 protein. The sample carries approximately 230,000 distinct CDR3 sequences, 85% to 95% recorded once. The V gene's germline CDR1 is MNHEY and CDR2 SVGAGI. Losses at the gene ends were 0 bases for V and 2 bases for J; bases not matched to a gene: 5. This CDR3 has 16 amino acids. This sequence joins TRBV6-5 and TRBJ2-3; TRBD1 agrees at 7 bases. Sequencing used CD4+ T cells from PBMCs. The clonotype was recovered from a human donor with multiple sclerosis. The CDR3 bases are TGTGCCAGCAGTTACTCGGCAGGGGGAAACACAGATACGCAGTATTTT. This encodes CASSYSAGGNTDTQYF.